This T cell receptor (beta chain) was captured by sequencing in a study of T-cell reconstitution after alpha-beta-depleted transplantation in children (dated by TCRdb to 2016 to 2017). For the study in its entirety: Using TCR repertoire profiling, the study followed T-cell immune reconstitution in a quantitative way in children after TCRalphabeta/CD19-depleted allogeneic hematopoietic cell transplantation. Overall study results and their limits: The high TCRbeta diversity at day 60 in some patients was ascribed to recipient T cells and intrathymic progenitors that had survived conditioning. The apparently early recovery of alphabetaT-cell counts about two months after transplant reportedly depended on only several hundred rapidly expanded clones that came from non-depleted graft cells. Over subsequent months, a decline in hyperexpanded clone frequencies was noted, and after one year, T-cell counts and TCRbeta diversity were mostly ascribed to newly produced T cells.

Libraries were prepared through PCR. The run used an Illumina HiSeq 2500. Molecular barcoding was employed in the preparation of TCR libraries, with unique molecular identifiers being used to normalize TCRbeta repertoire quantification. The public sequencing data were trimmed at Q25 with fastp and processed into clonotypes with MiXCR by TCRdb, which kept only in-frame beta chains. For every CDR3 protein sequence, its rows merge into one entry that carries the most common genes and DNA. Recorded for this sample are a few hundred thousand distinct CDR3 sequences; approximately 13% of them occurred a single time. Approximately 2.1% of the sample is taken by the ten largest. The treatment or condition label of this sample denotes: allogeneic hematopoietic cell transplantation with graft depleted of TCRalphabeta T cells and CD19 B cells. Transplant recipients were children who received TCRalphabeta/CD19-depleted allogeneic hematopoietic cell grafts.

Via the germline V gene (reference sequence), CDR1 is SSHAT and CDR2 FNYEAQ. The CDR3 contains 16 residues, cysteine and phenylalanine counted. The kept DNA is CDR3 alone, 48 bases in frame from the first base. Concerning this clonotype: What antigen it recognizes has not been identified. A junction boundary mismatches the germline segment, possibly from a read error.

This sample comprised PBMCs, mostly from graft donor cells, obtained 360 days after TCRalphabeta/CD19-depleted stem cell transplant. The chain was built from TRBV7-7 and TRBJ1-5; the D segment could be TRBD1, given 5 matching bases. The clonotype was recovered from a male patient between 5 and 17 years old who had a stem cell transplant for acute myeloid leukemia, so the T cells may come from the graft donor. The CDR3 in this case is CASSLAGDSGNQPQHF. The nucleotides are TGTGCTAGCAGCTTAGCGGGGGATTCGGGCAATCAGCCCCAGCATTTT. Joined to the reference TRBV7-7 and TRBJ1-5 proteins, this CDR3 gives the full variable domain: GAGVSQSPRYKVTKRGQDVTLRCDPISSHATLYWYQQALGQGPEFLTYFNYEAQPDKSGLPSDRFSAERPEGSISTLTIQRTEQRDSAMYRCASSLAGDSGNQPQHFGDGTRLSIL.